This T cell receptor beta chain came from a study of T-cell memory formation after mild COVID-19. Note on this clonotype: What it recognizes is unknown.

Study findings and constraints: Clones contracting day 15 to 85 were balanced CD4/CD8; later expanders leaned CD4+.

One entry per CDR3 protein, called by TCRdb with MiXCR from the 5' RACE reads. This sample has approximately 190,000 distinct CDR3 sequences, with around 16% found just once. The CDR3 has 16 residues. Trimming took 1 base from V and 4 from J, leaving 12 bases between them. CDR1 is KGHDR and CDR2 is SFDVKD in the germline V gene. The TCR sequence derives from an adult woman who had mild COVID-19 (a few samples of this study predate the infection). Cell type and time point are not known. Source material: PBMCs or a T cell subset sorted from them (not recorded which). V gene TRBV24-1 combines with J gene TRBJ2-2; TRBD2 might be the D (6 bases). The CDR3: CATSDFTGRGTGELFF. DNA for the CDR3: TGTGCCACCAGTGATTTCACCGGGAGAGGCACCGGGGAGCTGTTTTTT.